Following are 31 T cell receptor beta chains from one sample sequenced in a study of T cell changes during pregnancy in multiple sclerosis. Repertoires were generated with immunoSEQ multiplex PCR, while TCRdb's copy carries only in-frame clones and drops some. The repertoire holds tens of thousands of clones, with roughly 93% as singletons. The specimen comprised peripheral blood, sampled in the second trimester of pregnancy. The receptors here all came from a female donor in good health, enrolled as a control in a pregnancy study.

This chain connects TRBV5-1 to TRBJ1-2; unclear D gene. V lost 2 bases and J lost 8, with 13 bases in between. The CDR3 is 13 amino acids. From germline, CDR1 is SGHRS and CDR2 YFSETQ. CDR3 sequence reads: CASSFGQEDGYTF. The CDR3 DNA follows: TGCGCCAGCAGCTTCGGGCAGGAGGACGGCTACACCTTC.

The rearrangement joins TRBV30 to TRBJ2-2; D unresolved. Trimming took off 0 bases at V and 6 bases at J, with 5 bases between the two ends. Germline CDR1 and CDR2: GTSNPN and SVGIG (reference sequence). This CDR3 has 12 residues. For the CDR3, the DNA is TGTGCCTGGAGTGTACTTGCCGGGGAGCTGTTTTTT. Translating gives CAWSVLAGELFF.

The chain uses TRBV5-6 and TRBJ1-5; 8 bases align to TRBD1. The CDR3 sequence is 17 residues long. The V gene's germline CDR1 is SGHDT and CDR2 YYEEEE. V gave up 3 bases and J gave up 6 bases; unmatched junction bases: 14. Here the CDR3 reads CASSWWGTGLRSQPQHF. The DNA of the CDR3 is TGTGCCAGCAGCTGGTGGGGGACAGGATTGCGGAGTCAGCCCCAGCATTTT.

The V call is TRBV7-9, the J call TRBJ2-3; TRBD1 aligns across 9 bases. The germline gives CDR1 SEHNR, CDR2 FQNEAQ (reference sequence). V lost 6 bases to trimming and J lost 3 bases; unmatched junction nucleotides: 13. The CDR3 spans 17 residues. CDR3 protein: CASSFPGTGFRTDTQYF. The CDR3 DNA reads TGTGCCAGCAGTTTTCCCGGGACAGGGTTTAGGACAGATACGCAGTATTTT.

This chain uses TRBV18 with TRBJ2-7; TRBD1 matches 7 bases. This CDR3 contains 12 residues. After removal of 8 bases from V and 2 bases from J, the junction contained 3 bases not matched to a gene. Looked up from germline, CDR1 is KGHSH and CDR2 is LQKENI. The CDR3 reads CASGTATYEQYF. DNA for the CDR3: TGTGCCAGCGGGACAGCCACCTACGAGCAGTACTTC.

V gene TRBV30 combines with J gene TRBJ1-5; D is uncertain. The length of the CDR3 is 13 residues. V was shortened by 2 bases and J by 7 bases, with 12 bases between the two germline ends. Germline CDR1 reads GTSNPN; CDR2 reads SVGIG (reference sequence). The CDR3 loop reads CAWSPRREQPQHF. The CDR3 bases are TGTGCCTGGAGTCCGAGGCGGGAGCAGCCCCAGCATTTT.

The chain carries TRBV19 and TRBJ2-2; no clear D. The CDR3 runs 17 residues. V shed 8 bases and J shed 2 bases, with 21 bases lying between them. Germline-derived CDR1 and CDR2 are LNHDA and SQIVND (reference sequence). The CDR3 nucleotides are TGTGCCAGTTTGGCCCAACCAGCAGGCCTCAACACCGGGGAGCTGTTTTTT. This encodes CASLAQPAGLNTGELFF.

J is TRBJ2-1 and V is TRBV29-1; 9 bases match TRBD2. The ends lost 5 bases at V and 8 bases at J; junction bases unmatched: 7. In germline, CDR1 is SQVTM, CDR2 ANQGSEA. CDR3 length: 13 amino acids. CDR3 DNA sequence: TGCAGCGTTCTGCGTAGCGGGGGAGATGAGCAGTTCTTC. Protein product: CSVLRSGGDEQFF.

This chain connects TRBV19 to TRBJ1-5, with TRBD1 matching 7 bases. V dropped 6 bases and J dropped 11; count of bases not matched to a gene: 13. The germline V gene encodes CDR1 LNHDA and CDR2 SQIVND (reference sequence). CDR3 size: 14 residues. The CDR3 DNA reads as TGTGCCAGTAGACGAGACAGGGAAGGCAGGTCCCAGCATTTT. Translated: CASRRDREGRSQHF.

This clone was seen only once. This sample also contains other DNA sequences that code for the same CDR3. The chain links TRBV6-1 to TRBJ1-2; no clear D. Per the germline V gene, CDR1 is MNHNS and CDR2 is SASEGT. Trimming stripped 3 bases from V and 4 bases from J, with 6 bases between. CDR3 length: 12 amino acids. The CDR3 sequence is CASSDRGYGYTF. The CDR3 DNA sequence: TGTGCCAGCAGTGACAGAGGCTATGGCTACACCTTC.

The chain couples TRBV11-2 to TRBJ2-5, with D tentatively TRBD1 (9 bases). The germline V gene encodes CDR1 SGHAT and CDR2 FQNNGV. This CDR3 comprises 16 residues. The germline V and J ends were trimmed by 4 bases and 4 bases, with 19 bases remaining between them. The CDR3 bases are TGTGCCAGCAGCTCCAGCGGGGGACAGGGACGAGAGACCCAGTACTTC. Amino acids: CASSSSGGQGRETQYF. Looking up the rest from reference TRBV11-2 and TRBJ2-5 gives the full variable domain: EAGVAQSPRYKIIEKRQSVAFWCNPISGHATLYWYQQILGQGPKLLIQFQNNGVVDDSQLPKDRFSAERLKGVDSTLKIQPAKLEDSAVYLCASSSSGGQGRETQYFGPGTRLLVL.

The chain has TRBV7-2 and TRBJ1-5; possible D gene TRBD1, 6 bases. Trimming removed 1 base from V and 1 base from J, with 8 bases in between. Germline V gene sequence: CDR1 SGHTA, CDR2 FQGNSA. This CDR3 comprises 15 residues. The DNA for the CDR3 is TGTGCCAGCAGCTTAGGGCAGGGGAGCAATCAGCCCCAGCATTTT. The encoded protein is CASSLGQGSNQPQHF.

V is TRBV4-3 and J is TRBJ1-2; D gene unclear. The V end was cut by 4 bases, the J end by 4 bases, with 13 bases between. The germline V gene encodes CDR1 LGHNA and CDR2 YSLEER. The CDR3 is 14 amino acids. The CDR3 nucleotides read TGCGCCAGCAGCCCCCTGGACTCGAGCTATGGCTACACCTTC. It encodes CASSPLDSSYGYTF.

The chain's CDR3 is CASSFVGTSGFTGELFF. The DNA of the CDR3 is TGTGCCAGCAGCTTTGTTGGGACTAGCGGGTTCACCGGGGAGCTGTTTTTT. The chain is built from TRBV7-3 and TRBJ2-2, with 12 bases aligning to TRBD2. CDR1 is SGHTA and CDR2 is FQGTGA in the germline V gene. This CDR3 spans 17 amino acids. The V gene end was trimmed by 3 bases and the J gene end by 4 bases; junction bases not matched to a gene: 6.

The rearrangement joins TRBV7-2 to TRBJ2-7, with a tentative D call TRBD1 (6 bases). Germline V CDR1 and CDR2: SGHTA, FQGNSA. This CDR3 has 15 amino acids. Trimming cost V 0 bases and J 2 bases, with 11 bases left between them. The CDR3 sequence: CASSLAETGPYEQYF. DNA of the CDR3: TGTGCCAGCAGCTTAGCTGAGACAGGACCCTACGAGCAGTACTTC.

The genes are TRBV6-4 and TRBJ2-7, with 10 bases aligning to TRBD2. Germline V gene data show CDR1 as MRHNA and CDR2 as SNTAGT. The V gene end was trimmed by 7 bases and the J gene end by 4 bases; junction bases not matched to a gene: 13. The length of the CDR3 is 16 residues. CDR3 region: CASILHSGGKEYEQYF. Written as DNA, the CDR3 is TGTGCCAGCATCTTACATAGCGGGGGGAAAGAATACGAGCAGTACTTC.

The V call is TRBV9, the J call TRBJ2-7; D ambiguous. The CDR3 spans 14 residues. Germline assignment: CDR1 SGDLS and CDR2 YYNGEE. The ends were cut back, 4 bases at V and 0 bases at J, with 11 bases in the middle. CDR3 nucleotides: TGTGCCAGCAGCCCAGAGGTGAGCTCCTACGAGCAGTACTTC. It encodes CASSPEVSSYEQYF.

This clone was counted between two and nine times. The chain employs TRBV30 and TRBJ1-1, with 8 bases fitting TRBD1. CDR3 length: 13 amino acids. The germline CDR1 and CDR2 sequences are GTSNPN and SVGIG (reference sequence). The ends lost 3 bases at V and 5 bases at J; junction bases unmatched: 5. Here the CDR3 DNA reads TGTGCCTGGAGAACAGGGGGAAAAACTGAAGCTTTCTTT. It is translated as CAWRTGGKTEAFF.

The chain uses TRBV13 and TRBJ2-1, with 10 positions matching TRBD2. CDR3 length: 14 residues. The trim removed 6 bases at V and 14 bases at J, leaving 13 bases unmatched. The germline CDR1 and CDR2 sequences are PRHDT and FYEKMQ (reference sequence). DNA for the CDR3: TGTGCCAGCAGTTTTAATGGGGAAGCGGGGGGGAAGTTCTTC. This sequence encodes CASSFNGEAGGKFF.

V gene TRBV11-3 combines with J gene TRBJ1-1; unclear D gene. CDR1 and CDR2 (germline): SGHNT, YENEEA. This CDR3 has 14 residues. Deletions cut 0 bases from V and 5 bases from J, with 10 bases between. DNA of the CDR3: TGTGCCAGCAGCTTAGAGGGGAGGAGTACTGAAGCTTTCTTT. Its protein is CASSLEGRSTEAFF.

This clone was seen only once. The chain recombines TRBV11-3 with TRBJ2-3; 10 bases are shared with TRBD1. The CDR3 runs to 13 residues. Germline V gene sequence: CDR1 SGHNT, CDR2 YENEEA. Trimming at V came to 9 bases and at J to 2 bases, leaving 2 bases not matched to a gene. CDR3 bases: TGTGCCAGTGGGACAGGGGACACAGATACGCAGTATTTT. Its translation: CASGTGDTDTQYF.

The chain recombines TRBV4-1 with TRBJ1-1, with 9 bases identical to TRBD1. The V and J ends lost 4 bases and 7 bases, in that order; junction bases with no gene match: 4. The CDR3 spans 13 residues. Germline lookup yields CDR1 MGHRA and CDR2 YSYEKL. The CDR3 DNA follows: TGCGCCAGCAGCCCCGGACAGGGGAGTGAAGCTTTCTTT. This encodes CASSPGQGSEAFF.

The CDR3 spells CASSVTGTGASYEQYF. The CDR3 bases are TGTGCCAGCAGCGTAACCGGGACAGGGGCTTCCTACGAGCAGTACTTC. The rearrangement uses TRBV9 and TRBJ2-7; TRBD1 aligns across 10 bases. This CDR3 contains 16 residues. Germline assignment: CDR1 SGDLS and CDR2 YYNGEE. The trim removed 1 base at V and 1 base at J, leaving 5 bases unmatched.

The gene calls are TRBV9 and TRBJ1-4; D is ambiguous. CDR3 length: 13 residues. V lost 0 bases, J lost 4 bases, and 4 bases lay in between. Germline lookup yields CDR1 SGDLS and CDR2 YYNGEE. This CDR3 reads CASSVELNEKLFF. In DNA form, the CDR3 reads TGTGCCAGCAGCGTAGAACTTAATGAAAAACTGTTTTTT.

This chain uses TRBV30 with TRBJ1-6, with TRBD1 matching over 7 bases. The V gene's germline CDR1 is GTSNPN and CDR2 SVGIG (reference sequence). The CDR3 is made up of 14 amino acids. With V trimmed by 5 bases and J by 9 bases, 10 bases remained unmatched. CDR3 nucleotide sequence: TGTGCCTGGGAACCAGGAGGGGGCAGTTCACCCCTCCACTTT. Translated: CAWEPGGGSSPLHF.

DNA of the CDR3: TGTGCCTGGAGATGGGGGGAATATGGTGAAGCTTTCTTT. This encodes CAWRWGEYGEAFF. The chain recombines TRBV30 with TRBJ1-1, with TRBD1 as a possible D gene (5 bases). This CDR3 is built from 13 residues. V lost 3 bases, J lost 7 bases, and 15 bases lay in between. CDR1 and CDR2 (germline): GTSNPN, SVGIG (reference sequence).

The J gene is TRBJ2-7, the V gene TRBV5-4, with D perhaps matching TRBD1 (5 bases). Trimming removed 0 bases from V and 2 bases from J, with 9 bases in between. This CDR3 spans 14 amino acids. The germline V gene has CDR1 SGHNT and CDR2 YYREEE (reference sequence). The CDR3 loop reads CASSLEQGPYEQYF. CDR3 coding DNA: TGTGCCAGCAGCTTGGAGCAGGGTCCCTACGAGCAGTACTTC.

A single count supports this clone. V is TRBV5-6 and J is TRBJ1-4; 8 bases fit TRBD1. Germline V CDR1 and CDR2: SGHDT, YYEEEE. After removal of 1 base from V and 3 bases from J, the junction contained 8 bases not matched to a gene. The CDR3 is made up of 17 amino acids. CDR3 amino acids: CASSLIQGASANEKLFF. CDR3 nucleotide sequence: TGTGCCAGCAGCTTGATCCAGGGGGCATCGGCTAATGAAAAACTGTTTTTT.

This clone turned up a few times. The chain combines TRBV7-9 with TRBJ1-1; no definite D call. The CDR3 extends over 13 amino acids. V lost 2 bases, J lost 1 base, and 5 bases lay in between. CDR1 and CDR2 from the germline V gene are SEHNR and FQNEAQ (reference sequence). The CDR3 coding sequence is TGTGCCAGCAGCTTACTGTCGAACACTGAAGCTTTCTTT. Its protein product is CASSLLSNTEAFF.

The V gene is TRBV30, the J gene TRBJ1-2; no firm D call. CDR1 and CDR2 from the germline V gene are GTSNPN and SVGIG (reference sequence). This CDR3 comprises 13 residues. V lost 1 base to trimming and J lost 8 bases, with 14 bases between them. CDR3 protein: CAWSAHSPPGYTF. In nucleotides, the CDR3 is TGTGCCTGGAGTGCCCACAGTCCTCCGGGCTACACCTTC.

The chain recombines TRBV19 with TRBJ2-7, with 8 bases identical to TRBD2. Germline V lookup: CDR1 LNHDA, CDR2 SQIVND (reference sequence). V was pared by 3 bases and J by 2 bases, with 3 bases of the junction left unmatched. The CDR3 length is 14 residues. The CDR3 protein is CASSIAGGTYEQYF. In nucleotides, the CDR3 is TGTGCCAGTAGTATTGCGGGGGGTACCTACGAGCAGTACTTC.